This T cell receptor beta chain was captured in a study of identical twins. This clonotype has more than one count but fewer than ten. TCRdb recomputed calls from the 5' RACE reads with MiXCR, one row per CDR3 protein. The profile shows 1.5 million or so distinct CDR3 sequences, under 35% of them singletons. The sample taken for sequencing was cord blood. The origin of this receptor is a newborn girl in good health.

The CDR3 DNA reads TGTGCCAGCAGTTTCACTCCGGGTCGAATTCAGTACTTC. Protein: CASSFTPGRIQYF. V and J are TRBV25-1 and TRBJ2-4, with D hard to call. Germline V CDR1 and CDR2: MGHDK, SYGVNS. Trimming took off 5 bases at V and 10 bases at J, with 15 bases between the two ends. This CDR3 has 13 residues.